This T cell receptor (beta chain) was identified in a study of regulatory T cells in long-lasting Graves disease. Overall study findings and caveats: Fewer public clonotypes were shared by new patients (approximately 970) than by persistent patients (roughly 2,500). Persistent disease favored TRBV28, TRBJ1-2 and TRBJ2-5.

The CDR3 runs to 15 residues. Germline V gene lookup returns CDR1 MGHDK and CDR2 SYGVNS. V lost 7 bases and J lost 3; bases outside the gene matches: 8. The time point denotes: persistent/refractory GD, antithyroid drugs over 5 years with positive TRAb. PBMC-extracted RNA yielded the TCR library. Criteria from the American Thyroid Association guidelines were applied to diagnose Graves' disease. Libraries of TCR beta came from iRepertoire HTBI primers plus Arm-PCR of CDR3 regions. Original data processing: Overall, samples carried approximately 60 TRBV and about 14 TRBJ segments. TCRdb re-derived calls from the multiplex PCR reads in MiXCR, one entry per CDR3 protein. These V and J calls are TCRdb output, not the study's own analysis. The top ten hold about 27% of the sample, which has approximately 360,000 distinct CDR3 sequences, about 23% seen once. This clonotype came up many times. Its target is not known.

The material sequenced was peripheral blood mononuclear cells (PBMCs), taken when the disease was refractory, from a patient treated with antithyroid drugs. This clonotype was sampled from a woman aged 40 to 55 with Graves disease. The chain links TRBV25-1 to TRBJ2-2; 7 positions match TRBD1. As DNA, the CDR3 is TGTGCCAGCACCTCCCCCGACAGGGACACCGGGGAGCTGTTTTTT. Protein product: CASTSPDRDTGELFF.